Listed below are T cell receptor beta chains from one sample, sequenced in a study of CD8+ T cells in alopecia areata. The table came from immunoSEQ multiplex PCR; TCRdb's copy has only in-frame clones and leaves some out. The sample includes about 190,000 clones, approximately 56% of them seen just once. This specimen consisted of CD4+ T cells sorted from blood, obtained at week 4, from a patient treated with tofacitinib. These receptors originate from a human donor with alopecia areata. Each CDR3 is given with its conserved first and last residue. The D gene is left open where the match is weak. Clone size is shown for a subset of rows, as once, few, many or a class of expanded clone.

D gene	clone size	J gene	V gene	CDR3 protein	CDR3 DNA
-	-	TRBJ2-1	TRBV30	CAWSVRFNEQFF	TGTGCCTGGAGTGTACGATTCAATGAGCAGTTCTTC
-	-	TRBJ1-4	TRBV5-1	CASSLVQGRNEKLFF	TGCGCCAGCAGCTTGGTACAGGGCAGGAATGAAAAACTGTTTTTT
TRBD1	-	TRBJ2-5	TRBV7-2	CASRRDRGPQETQYF	TGTGCCAGCAGGCGGGACAGGGGCCCTCAAGAGACCCAGTACTTC
TRBD1	-	TRBJ2-1	TRBV5-1	CASSSGQGAYNEQFF	TGCGCCAGCAGCTCGGGACAGGGCGCCTACAATGAGCAGTTCTTC
-	-	TRBJ1-1	TRBV30	CAWRRSVPGAEAFF	TGTGCCTGGAGGCGGTCTGTTCCGGGTGCTGAAGCTTTCTTT
-	few	TRBJ2-6	TRBV6-6	CASSPERSGANVLTF	TGTGCCAGCAGTCCTGAGCGCTCTGGGGCCAACGTCCTGACTTTC
TRBD1	-	TRBJ2-2	TRBV6-1	CASEDRGGTGELFF	TGTGCCAGCGAAGACAGGGGTGGCACCGGGGAGCTGTTTTTT
TRBD2	-	TRBJ2-2	TRBV2	CASSETSGDTGELFF	TGTGCCAGCTCGGAGACTAGCGGGGACACCGGGGAGCTGTTTTTT
-	-	TRBJ2-1	TRBV5-1	CASSLVGSYNEQFF	TGCGCCAGCAGCTTGGTGGGTTCCTACAATGAGCAGTTCTTC
TRBD1	few	TRBJ2-2	TRBV30	CAWSLNRGTGELFF	TGTGCCTGGAGTCTGAACAGGGGGACGGGGGAGCTGTTTTTT
-	few	TRBJ1-3	TRBV29-1	CSVERGNTIYF	TGCAGCGTTGAAAGGGGAAACACCATATATTTT
-	-	TRBJ1-1	TRBV7-2	CASSRQGRGTEAFF	TGTGCCAGCAGCAGGCAGGGGCGCGGCACTGAAGCTTTCTTT
-	few	TRBJ2-5	TRBV5-1	CASSLSGPGETQYF	TGCGCCAGCAGCCTTAGCGGTCCAGGGGAGACCCAGTACTTC
-	-	TRBJ2-3	TRBV18	CASSPQLAEDTQYF	TGTGCCAGCTCACCTCAACTAGCCGAAGATACGCAGTATTTT
TRBD1	-	TRBJ2-3	TRBV4-2	CASRRGQGGSTDTQYF	TGTGCCAGCAGAAGGGGACAGGGGGGGAGCACAGATACGCAGTATTTT
-	-	TRBJ1-1	TRBV5-4	CASSSELNTEAFF	TGTGCCAGCAGTTCGGAGTTGAACACTGAAGCTTTCTTT
-	once	TRBJ1-1	TRBV30	CAWNLGRAEAFF	TGTGCCTGGAATCTGGGGAGGGCTGAAGCTTTCTTT
-	few	TRBJ2-2	TRBV29-1	CSVGPGSGELFF	TGCAGCGTTGGGCCGGGGTCCGGGGAGCTGTTTTTT
-	-	TRBJ1-2	TRBV10-3	CAIRKGPGYGYTF	TGTGCCATCAGGAAGGGTCCTGGCTATGGCTACACCTTC
-	-	TRBJ2-7	TRBV30	CALGGYEQYF	TGTGCCCTAGGGGGATACGAGCAGTACTTC
-	-	TRBJ1-1	TRBV19	CASSPRRGFTEAFF	TGTGCCAGTAGTCCTCGAAGGGGATTCACTGAAGCTTTCTTT
TRBD2	-	TRBJ2-1	TRBV6-5	CASSYGGRGYNEQFF	TGTGCCAGCAGTTACGGCGGGAGGGGTTACAATGAGCAGTTCTTC
TRBD2	-	TRBJ2-1	TRBV6-1	CASSELRGASGSNEQFF	TGTGCCAGCAGTGAACTCCGGGGTGCTAGCGGGAGTAATGAGCAGTTCTTC
-	-	TRBJ2-1	TRBV30	CAWSGVGNEQFF	TGTGCCTGGAGTGGGGTAGGTAATGAGCAGTTCTTC
-	-	TRBJ2-3	TRBV6-1	CASTHSATNTDTQYF	TGTGCCAGCACCCATTCGGCGACAAACACAGATACGCAGTATTTT
TRBD2	-	TRBJ2-3	TRBV29-1	CSVEAGAGGLTDTQYF	TGCAGCGTTGAAGCTGGAGCGGGAGGTCTGACAGATACGCAGTATTTT
-	-	TRBJ2-5	TRBV30	CAWRTQVAGEQYF	TGTGCCTGGAGGACCCAAGTGGCCGGGGAGCAGTACTTC
-	-	TRBJ1-5	TRBV25-1	CASSDSGNQPQHF	TGTGCCAGCAGTGATTCAGGAAACCAGCCCCAGCATTTT
-	once	TRBJ1-2	TRBV30	CAWSVGLYGYTF	TGTGCCTGGAGTGTTGGGCTCTATGGCTACACCTTC
TRBD2	few	TRBJ2-1	TRBV7-2	CASSLATSGRVFF	TGTGCCAGCAGCTTAGCCACTAGCGGGAGGGTGTTCTTC
TRBD1	-	TRBJ2-2	TRBV11-2	CASTTRDRGRLGELFF	TGTGCCAGCACCACCCGGGACAGGGGAAGGTTAGGGGAGCTGTTTTTT
-	-	TRBJ2-3	TRBV6-5	CASSYGGGRGSDTQYF	TGTGCCAGCAGTTACGGGGGAGGTCGGGGTTCAGATACGCAGTATTTT
-	-	TRBJ2-5	TRBV5-1	CASSLDGVSAETQYF	TGCGCCAGCAGCTTGGATGGCGTTTCAGCAGAGACCCAGTACTTC
-	-	TRBJ2-7	TRBV6-5	CASSYGRGTYEQYF	TGTGCCAGCAGTTACGGTAGGGGCACATACGAGCAGTACTTC
-	-	TRBJ1-5	TRBV28	CASIPDRSVVQPQHF	TGTGCCAGTATTCCCGACAGGTCGGTTGTTCAGCCCCAGCATTTT
TRBD1	few	TRBJ1-2	TRBV18	CASSLGQDYGYTF	TGTGCCAGCTCACTTGGACAGGACTATGGCTACACCTTC
-	few	TRBJ2-7	TRBV7-2	CASSSKREQYF	TGTGCCAGCAGCTCCAAACGGGAGCAGTACTTC
-	-	TRBJ2-5	TRBV29-1	CSDGRQETQYF	TGCAGCGATGGACGACAAGAGACCCAGTACTTC
-	-	TRBJ2-4	TRBV9	CASSIGVTASDIQYF	TGTGCCAGCAGCATAGGGGTAACTGCGTCGGACATTCAGTACTTC